This is a list of T cell receptor beta chains from one sample in a study of response to subunit inactivated influenza vaccine. TCRdb passed the RT-PCR reads through MiXCR, listing each CDR3 protein once. This table holds 280,000 or so distinct CDR3 sequences, 20% to 25% found once. Sample: PBMCs from blood, taken 21 months after vaccination. The source of these receptors is a man between 50 and 69 years old who received an inactivated influenza vaccine. Both conserved end residues are part of each CDR3. Fields, in order: J gene, clone size, V gene, D gene, CDR3 DNA, CDR3 protein. The D gene is left open where the match is weak. Clone size is not always given. Where it is, it says once, few, many or a class for expanded clones.

j_gene: TRBJ1-5
abundance: few
v_gene: TRBV6-1
d_gene: NA
CDR3nt: TGTGCCAGCAGTGAAGCGTTGGGGTATCAGCCCCAGCATTTT
CDR3aa: CASSEALGYQPQHF

j_gene: TRBJ1-3
abundance: NA
v_gene: TRBV7-2
d_gene: NA
CDR3nt: TGTGCCAGCAGCCCGAGACAGTCTCCTGGAAACACCATATATTTT
CDR3aa: CASSPRQSPGNTIYF

j_gene: TRBJ1-4
abundance: few
v_gene: TRBV6-2/TRBV6-3
d_gene: NA
CDR3nt: TGTGCCAGCAGTTACTCGTTGTTCGTCGGGGGGCGCGAAAAACTGTTTTTT
CDR3aa: CASSYSLFVGGREKLFF

j_gene: TRBJ1-5
abundance: NA
v_gene: TRBV20-1
d_gene: NA
CDR3nt: TGCAGTGCTAAATCGGGGGCTATGGGCAATCAGCCCCAGCATTTT
CDR3aa: CSAKSGAMGNQPQHF

j_gene: TRBJ1-1
abundance: NA
v_gene: TRBV2
d_gene: TRBD1
CDR3nt: TGTGCCAGCAGGGACAGGGGGCAGGGGACTGAAGCTTTCTTT
CDR3aa: CASRDRGQGTEAFF

j_gene: TRBJ1-1
abundance: NA
v_gene: TRBV29-1
d_gene: TRBD1
CDR3nt: TGCAGCGTTTCCCTCCGACAGGGGCGAAATGAAGCTTTCTTT
CDR3aa: CSVSLRQGRNEAFF

j_gene: TRBJ2-7
abundance: few
v_gene: TRBV10-3
d_gene: NA
CDR3nt: TGTGCCACTGCGTTAGACTCCACCGCGTTACACGAGCAGTACTTC
CDR3aa: CATALDSTALHEQYF

j_gene: TRBJ2-7
abundance: few
v_gene: TRBV4-2
d_gene: TRBD1
CDR3nt: TGTGCCAGCAGCCAGGACGGGACAGACTACGAGCAGTACTTC
CDR3aa: CASSQDGTDYEQYF

j_gene: TRBJ1-3
abundance: NA
v_gene: TRBV5-1
d_gene: TRBD1
CDR3nt: TGCGCCAGCAGCTTGGGTTACAGGGGCTCTGGAAACACCATATATTTT
CDR3aa: CASSLGYRGSGNTIYF

j_gene: TRBJ1-1
abundance: NA
v_gene: TRBV28
d_gene: TRBD1
CDR3nt: TGTGCCAGCAGTTTGGGGACAGGTGTATCTGAAGCTTTCTTT
CDR3aa: CASSLGTGVSEAFF

j_gene: TRBJ1-3
abundance: NA
v_gene: TRBV20-1
d_gene: TRBD1
CDR3nt: TGCAGCCTTTCAGGGGGCTCTGGAAACACCATATATTTT
CDR3aa: CSLSGGSGNTIYF

j_gene: TRBJ2-5
abundance: few
v_gene: TRBV30
d_gene: NA
CDR3nt: TGTGCCTGGAGCGACCCGGGCCTCAGTCGAGAGACCCAGTACTTC
CDR3aa: CAWSDPGLSRETQYF

j_gene: TRBJ1-1
abundance: once
v_gene: TRBV6-2/TRBV6-3
d_gene: NA
CDR3nt: TGTGCCAGCAGTTACTCCTCGAACACTGAAGCTTTCTTT
CDR3aa: CASSYSSNTEAFF

j_gene: TRBJ1-2
abundance: NA
v_gene: TRBV28
d_gene: TRBD1
CDR3nt: TGTGCCAGCAGTTTACATGGACAGGGCGGAGGTTTCTATGGCTACACCTTC
CDR3aa: CASSLHGQGGGFYGYTF

j_gene: TRBJ2-2
abundance: NA
v_gene: TRBV7-9
d_gene: TRBD1
CDR3nt: TGTGCCAGCAGCCCTCCGGGACAGGGACTTACCGGGGAGCTGTTTTTT
CDR3aa: CASSPPGQGLTGELFF

j_gene: TRBJ1-3
abundance: few
v_gene: TRBV28
d_gene: NA
CDR3nt: TGTGCCAGCAGTTTATACAGGGACTCTGGAAACACCATATATTTT
CDR3aa: CASSLYRDSGNTIYF

j_gene: TRBJ2-3
abundance: once
v_gene: TRBV6-5
d_gene: TRBD2
CDR3nt: TGTGCCAGCAGTTACGGCGGGGGACTAGGTACGCAGTATTTT
CDR3aa: CASSYGGGLGTQYF

j_gene: TRBJ2-5
abundance: NA
v_gene: TRBV7-9
d_gene: NA
CDR3nt: TGTGCCAGCAGCTTGAGCAGGGATTGGGAGACCCAGTACTTC
CDR3aa: CASSLSRDWETQYF

j_gene: TRBJ1-2
abundance: few
v_gene: TRBV18
d_gene: NA
CDR3nt: TGTGCCAGCTCACCAGTTGGCAGAGTCCTTTCTAACTATGGCTACACCTTC
CDR3aa: CASSPVGRVLSNYGYTF

j_gene: TRBJ1-2
abundance: few
v_gene: TRBV6-1
d_gene: NA
CDR3nt: TGTGCCAGCAGACCTGACGGCCCTCGGAGGGGCTACACCTTC
CDR3aa: CASRPDGPRRGYTF

j_gene: TRBJ2-7
abundance: few
v_gene: TRBV7-9
d_gene: NA
CDR3nt: TGTGCCAGCAGCACTATCCACTCCGACGAGCAGTACTTC
CDR3aa: CASSTIHSDEQYF

j_gene: TRBJ2-3
abundance: NA
v_gene: TRBV30
d_gene: TRBD1
CDR3nt: TGTGCCTGGAGTCCGGGACAGGGAGTCGCAGATACGCAGTATTTT
CDR3aa: CAWSPGQGVADTQYF

j_gene: TRBJ2-3
abundance: NA
v_gene: TRBV28
d_gene: TRBD2
CDR3nt: TGTGCCAGCACCTTGGGACTAGCGGGATTCGCAGATACGCAGTATTTT
CDR3aa: CASTLGLAGFADTQYF

j_gene: TRBJ2-1
abundance: few
v_gene: TRBV30
d_gene: TRBD2
CDR3nt: TGTGCCTGGGAGACTAGCGGGACCGGAGTCAATGAGCAGTTCTTC
CDR3aa: CAWETSGTGVNEQFF

j_gene: TRBJ2-7
abundance: few
v_gene: TRBV7-2
d_gene: TRBD2
CDR3nt: TGTGCCAGCAGGCTAGCGGACTTTTCCTACGAGCAGTACTTC
CDR3aa: CASRLADFSYEQYF

j_gene: TRBJ2-5
abundance: NA
v_gene: TRBV5-1
d_gene: NA
CDR3nt: TGCGCCAGCAGCCGGGACGTGGAGACCCAGTACTTC
CDR3aa: CASSRDVETQYF

j_gene: TRBJ2-4
abundance: few
v_gene: TRBV6-5
d_gene: TRBD1
CDR3nt: TGTGCCAGCAGTTACAGAATCGACAGGGGGCTAAACATTCAGTACTTC
CDR3aa: CASSYRIDRGLNIQYF

j_gene: TRBJ1-2
abundance: few
v_gene: TRBV20-1
d_gene: NA
CDR3nt: TGCAGTGCTAGAGATTTGACCCCCAACTATGGCTACACCTTC
CDR3aa: CSARDLTPNYGYTF